A few counts support the clone carrying this T cell receptor beta chain. The antigen remains unidentified. Patients with a history of autoimmune disease or on systemic immunosuppression were excluded. The data are from a study of OX40 agonist ivuxolimab in advanced cancers. TCRdb keeps only in-frame clones here, not all; method: immunoSEQ multiplex PCR. The sample lists 70,000 to 90,000 clones; roughly 90% were seen once. Overall study findings and caveats: Doses of 0.1 to 3.0 mg/kg were accompanied by clonal expansion of CD4+ and CD8+ blood T cells by week 6. Averaged across samples, CD8+ T cells carried more expanded clones than CD4+ did. Partly responding patients at 0.1-3.0 mg/kg showed some of the smallest clonal expansion.

Source: CD4+ or CD8+ T cells sorted from blood, taken in a trial of the OX40 agonist ivuxolimab. The receptor was derived from an adult with an advanced solid tumor such as melanoma, head and neck, liver or kidney cancer.

In DNA form, the CDR3 reads TGTGCCAGCAGCCCCACAGGGGGACCCAATGAAAAACTGTTTTTT. This encodes CASSPTGGPNEKLFF. This rearrangement joins TRBV7-2 to TRBJ1-4; 8 nucleotides match TRBD1. J lost 5 bases, V lost 5 bases, and 7 bases had no gene match. The CDR3 contains 15 residues. Germline CDR1 SGHTA, CDR2 FQGNSA.